This TCR beta chain was identified in a study of blood T cell repertoires in COVID-19. Study-level information: PBMCs, B-cell-depleted T cells, or T cells were the source of the cDNA or gDNA that made up the material.

Original processing methods: Counts of nucleated cells, estimated from reference gene primer amplification, were obtained. Here immunoSEQ multiplex PCR was the method, and the copy in TCRdb shows in-frame clones only, minus some. The V and J calls and the clone size are those of that table, but D and trimming were determined from the DNA. This sample has about 140,000 clones, with roughly 81% found just once. This CDR3 region has 16 residues. Germline V lookup: CDR1 SGHRS, CDR2 YFSETQ. V gave up 4 bases and J gave up 5 bases; unmatched junction bases: 8. V gene TRBV5-1 combines with J gene TRBJ2-2, with TRBD1 matching over 10 bases. Material for sequencing was peripheral blood. The source is a human donor with acute or convalescent COVID-19. The donor label of this sample is uncertain. The CDR3 DNA reads as TGCGCCAGCAGCCCGGAGGGACAGGGGATTACCGGGGAGCTGTTTTTT. Its protein is CASSPEGQGITGELFF.